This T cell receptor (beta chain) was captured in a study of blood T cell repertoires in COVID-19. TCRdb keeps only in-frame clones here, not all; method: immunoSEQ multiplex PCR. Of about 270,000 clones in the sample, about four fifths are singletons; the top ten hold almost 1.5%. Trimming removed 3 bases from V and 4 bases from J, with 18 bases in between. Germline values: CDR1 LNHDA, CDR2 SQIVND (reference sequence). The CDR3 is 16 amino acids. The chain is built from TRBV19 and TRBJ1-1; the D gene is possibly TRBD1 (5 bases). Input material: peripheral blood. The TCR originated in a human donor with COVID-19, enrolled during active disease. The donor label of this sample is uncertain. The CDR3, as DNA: TGTGCCAGTAGTATTAATCTGGGGCGCTCCGCCACTGAAGCTTTCTTT. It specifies CASSINLGRSATEAFF. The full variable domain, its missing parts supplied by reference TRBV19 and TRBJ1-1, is DGGITQSPKYLFRKEGQNVTLSCEQNLNHDAMYWYRQDPGQGLRLIYYSQIVNDFQKGDIAEGYSVSREKKESFPLTVTSAQKNPTAFYLCASSINLGRSATEAFFGQGTRLTVV.